Described below is a single TCR beta chain sequence and its context. This sample is drawn from a study of shared T cell receptors in the human thymus. Looked up from germline, CDR1 is SQVTM and CDR2 is ANQGSEA. This CDR3 has 15 residues. J was trimmed by 8 bases and V by 6 bases; bases with no gene match: 11. TCRdb's copy holds only in-frame clones and misses some; the assay was immunoSEQ multiplex PCR. The sample contains some 720,000 clones, around 87% of which appear only once. Another study also made use of these data, one on human thymus T cells.

V gene TRBV29-1 combines with J gene TRBJ2-1, with 12 nucleotides matching TRBD1. This receptor was identified in a boy in the first two years of life with a congenital heart defect. Material: thymocytes. In nucleotides, the CDR3 is TGCAGCGTCCGAGGGGGGACAGGGGGCCCCCATGAGCAGTTCTTC. Protein: CSVRGGTGGPHEQFF.